This T cell receptor (beta chain) derives from a study of radiation and T cells in renal cell carcinoma. The count of this clone is one. Its cognate antigen is unknown. General study findings and limits: In blood, top tumor clones expanded by 2 weeks, shrinking by 4. Baseline intratumoral clonotype presence is unknown without pretreatment biopsies.

Sequenced by immunoSEQ multiplex PCR; TCRdb stores in-frame clones only, minus some. This table holds 150,000 to 180,000 clones, 87% found once. Time point indicated: blood 2 weeks post-SBRT. The treatment was: 15 Gy SBRT to primary tumor, nephrectomy 4 weeks later. Serial blood draws occurred at baseline and 2 and 4 weeks post-SBRT. This renal cell carcinoma was of the clear cell type. This CDR3 has 15 amino acids. V lost 1 base to trimming and J lost 3 bases, with 16 bases between them. The germline V gene has CDR1 SQVTM and CDR2 ANQGSEA. The chain has TRBV29-1 and TRBJ2-7, with D possibly being TRBD1 or TRBD2 (5 bases each). The specimen was blood, collected from a patient whose treatment included radiotherapy and nephrectomy. This receptor was taken from a woman aged 45-60 years with renal cell carcinoma. The CDR3 protein is CSVEGGGRDVYEQYF. The CDR3 coding sequence is TGCAGCGTTGAAGGGGGTGGCAGGGACGTCTACGAGCAGTACTTC.